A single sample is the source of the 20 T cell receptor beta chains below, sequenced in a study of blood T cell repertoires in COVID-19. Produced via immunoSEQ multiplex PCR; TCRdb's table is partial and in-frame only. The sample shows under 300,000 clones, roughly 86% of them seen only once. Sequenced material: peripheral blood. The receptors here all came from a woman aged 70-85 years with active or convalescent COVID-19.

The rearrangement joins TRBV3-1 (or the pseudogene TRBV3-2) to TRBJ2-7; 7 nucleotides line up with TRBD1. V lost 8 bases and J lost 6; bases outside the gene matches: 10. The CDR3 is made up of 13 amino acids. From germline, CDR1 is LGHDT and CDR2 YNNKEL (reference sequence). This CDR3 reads CASRNTGVSEQYF. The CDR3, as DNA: TGTGCCAGCCGTAACACAGGGGTGTCCGAGCAGTACTTC.

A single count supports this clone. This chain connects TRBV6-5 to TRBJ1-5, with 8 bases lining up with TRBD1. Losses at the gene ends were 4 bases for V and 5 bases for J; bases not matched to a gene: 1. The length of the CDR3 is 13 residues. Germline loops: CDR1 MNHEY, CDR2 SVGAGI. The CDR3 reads CASSWGQDQPQHF. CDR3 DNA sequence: TGTGCCAGCAGTTGGGGACAGGATCAGCCCCAGCATTTT.

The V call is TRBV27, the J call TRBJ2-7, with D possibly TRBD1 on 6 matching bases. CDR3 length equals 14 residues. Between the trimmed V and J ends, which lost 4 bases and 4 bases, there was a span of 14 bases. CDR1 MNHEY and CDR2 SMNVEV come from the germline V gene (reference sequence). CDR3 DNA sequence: TGTGCCAGCAGTTCCTTCGGGACAAGATACGAGCAGTACTTC. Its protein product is CASSSFGTRYEQYF.

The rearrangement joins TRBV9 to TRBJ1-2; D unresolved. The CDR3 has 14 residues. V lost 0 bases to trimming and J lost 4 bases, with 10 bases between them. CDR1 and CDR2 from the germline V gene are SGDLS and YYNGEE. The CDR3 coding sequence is TGTGCCAGCAGCGTAGTGCAGGCGCCCTATGGCTACACCTTC. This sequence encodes CASSVVQAPYGYTF.

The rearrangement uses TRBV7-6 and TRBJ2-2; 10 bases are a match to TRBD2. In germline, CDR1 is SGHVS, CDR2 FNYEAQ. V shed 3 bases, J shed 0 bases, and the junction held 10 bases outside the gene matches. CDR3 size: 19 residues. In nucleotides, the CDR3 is TGTGCCAGCAGCTTGAGGCGGAGCGGGGGGGGAGCGAACACCGGGGAGCTGTTTTTT. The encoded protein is CASSLRRSGGGANTGELFF.

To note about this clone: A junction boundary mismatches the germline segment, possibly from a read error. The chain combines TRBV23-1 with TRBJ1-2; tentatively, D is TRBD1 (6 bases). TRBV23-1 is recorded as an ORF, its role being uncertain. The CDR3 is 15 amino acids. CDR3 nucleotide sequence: TGCGCCAGCAGTGTATTTAGAGAACAGGGTCTCGGTAAATGCTTC. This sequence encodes CASSVFREQGLGKCF.

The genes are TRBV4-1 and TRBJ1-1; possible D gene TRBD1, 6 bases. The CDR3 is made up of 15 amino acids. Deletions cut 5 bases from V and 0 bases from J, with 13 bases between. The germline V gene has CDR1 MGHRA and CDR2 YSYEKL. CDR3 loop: CASSVQQGLNTEAFF. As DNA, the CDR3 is TGCGCCAGCAGCGTTCAACAGGGTCTGAACACTGAAGCTTTCTTT.

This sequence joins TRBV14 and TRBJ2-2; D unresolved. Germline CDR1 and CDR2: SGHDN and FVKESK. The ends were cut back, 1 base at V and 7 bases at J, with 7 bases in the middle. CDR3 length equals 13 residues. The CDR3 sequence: CASSQARGGELFF. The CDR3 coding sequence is TGTGCCAGCAGCCAAGCGCGAGGCGGGGAGCTGTTTTTT.

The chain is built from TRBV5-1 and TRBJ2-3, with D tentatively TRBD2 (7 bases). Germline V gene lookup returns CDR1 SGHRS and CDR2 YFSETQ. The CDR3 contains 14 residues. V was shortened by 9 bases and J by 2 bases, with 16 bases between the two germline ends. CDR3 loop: CATSEGGVTDTQYF. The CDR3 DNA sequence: TGCGCCACCTCAGAGGGGGGGGTCACAGATACGCAGTATTTT.

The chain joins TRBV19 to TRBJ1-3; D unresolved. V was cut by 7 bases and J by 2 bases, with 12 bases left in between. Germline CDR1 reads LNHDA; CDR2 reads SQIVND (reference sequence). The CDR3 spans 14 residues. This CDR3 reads CASTSSAAGNTIYF. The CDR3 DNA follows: TGTGCCAGTACCTCCTCCGCGGCTGGAAACACCATATATTTT.

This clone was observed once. CDR3 sequence (DNA): TGCGCCAGCAGCTTCCATAGCGGGGGTTCCTACGAGCAGTACTTC. Translated, it gives CASSFHSGGSYEQYF. The chain combines TRBV5-1 with TRBJ2-7; 9 positions match TRBD2. Germline-derived CDR1 and CDR2 are SGHRS and YFSETQ. The trim removed 2 bases at V and 1 base at J, leaving 4 bases unmatched. The CDR3 runs to 15 residues.

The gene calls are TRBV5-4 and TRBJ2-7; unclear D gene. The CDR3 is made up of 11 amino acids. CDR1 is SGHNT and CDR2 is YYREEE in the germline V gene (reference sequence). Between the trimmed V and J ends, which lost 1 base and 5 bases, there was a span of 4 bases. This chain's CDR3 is CASSLFDEQYF. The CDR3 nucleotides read TGTGCCAGCAGCTTGTTCGACGAGCAGTACTTC.

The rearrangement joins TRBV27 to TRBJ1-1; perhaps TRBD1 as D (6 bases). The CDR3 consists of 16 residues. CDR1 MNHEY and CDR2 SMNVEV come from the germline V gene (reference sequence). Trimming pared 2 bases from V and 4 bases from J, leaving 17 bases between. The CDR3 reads CASSLRAGAALTEAFF. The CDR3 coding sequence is TGTGCCAGCAGTTTAAGGGCGGGGGCGGCACTCACTGAAGCTTTCTTT.

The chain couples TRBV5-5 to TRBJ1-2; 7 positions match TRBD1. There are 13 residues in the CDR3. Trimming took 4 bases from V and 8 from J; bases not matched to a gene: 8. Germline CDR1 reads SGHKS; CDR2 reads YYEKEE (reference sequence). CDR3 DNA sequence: TGTGCCAGCAGCCCAACAGGGGTAAGAGGCTACACCTTC. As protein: CASSPTGVRGYTF. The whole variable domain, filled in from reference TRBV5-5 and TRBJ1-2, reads DAGVTQSPTHLIKTRGQQVTLRCSPISGHKSVSWYQQVLGQGPQFIFQYYEKEERGRGNFPDRFSARQFPNYSSELNVNALLLGDSALYLCASSPTGVRGYTFGSGTRLTVV.

The CDR3 sequence is CATDRGVVETQYF. The CDR3 DNA is TGTGCCACCGACAGGGGGGTGGTGGAGACCCAGTACTTC. The chain couples TRBV6-5 to TRBJ2-5, with 9 bases identical to TRBD1. The CDR3 length is 13 residues. Per the germline V gene, CDR1 is MNHEY and CDR2 is SVGAGI. V lost 10 bases, J lost 5 bases, and 8 bases stayed unmatched.

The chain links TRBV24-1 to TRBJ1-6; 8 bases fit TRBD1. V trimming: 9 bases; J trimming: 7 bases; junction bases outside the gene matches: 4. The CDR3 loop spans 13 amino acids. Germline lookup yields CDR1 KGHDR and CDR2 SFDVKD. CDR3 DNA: TGTGCCACCCCCAGGGGGCGGAATTCACCCCTCCACTTT. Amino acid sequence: CATPRGRNSPLHF.

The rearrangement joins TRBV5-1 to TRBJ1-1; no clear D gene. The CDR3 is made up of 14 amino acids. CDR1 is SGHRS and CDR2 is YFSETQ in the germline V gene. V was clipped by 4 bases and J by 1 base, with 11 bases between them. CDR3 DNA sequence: TGCGCCAGCAGCCCCCCGACACCGAACACTGAAGCTTTCTTT. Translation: CASSPPTPNTEAFF. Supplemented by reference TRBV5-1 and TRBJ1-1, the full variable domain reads KAGVTQTPRYLIKTRGQQVTLSCSPISGHRSVSWYQQTPGQGLQFLFEYFSETQRNKGNFPGRFSGRQFSNSRSEMNVSTLELGDSALYLCASSPPTPNTEAFFGQGTRLTVV.

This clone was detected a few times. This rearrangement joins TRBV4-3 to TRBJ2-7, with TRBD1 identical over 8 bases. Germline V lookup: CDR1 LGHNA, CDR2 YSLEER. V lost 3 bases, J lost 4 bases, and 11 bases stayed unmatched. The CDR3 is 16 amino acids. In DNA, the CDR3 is TGCGCCAGCAGCCATGCCAGACAGGGGCCCCCGTACGAGCAGTACTTC. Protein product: CASSHARQGPPYEQYF.

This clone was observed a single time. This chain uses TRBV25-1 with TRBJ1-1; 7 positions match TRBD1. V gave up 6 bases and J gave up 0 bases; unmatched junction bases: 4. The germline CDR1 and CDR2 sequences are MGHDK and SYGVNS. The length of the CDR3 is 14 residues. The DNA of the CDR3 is TGTGCCAGCAGCGAGACAGGGTTGAACACTGAAGCTTTCTTT. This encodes CASSETGLNTEAFF.

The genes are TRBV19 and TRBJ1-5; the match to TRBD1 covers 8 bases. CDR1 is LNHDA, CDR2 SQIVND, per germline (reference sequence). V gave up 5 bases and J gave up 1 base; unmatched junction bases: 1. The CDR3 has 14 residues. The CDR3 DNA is TGTGCCAGTAGTCGACAGGGGAGCAATCAGCCCCAGCATTTT. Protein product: CASSRQGSNQPQHF.